This T cell receptor beta chain was observed in a study of blood T cell repertoires in COVID-19. The CDR3 covers 14 residues. V trimming: 3 bases; J trimming: 0 bases; junction bases outside the gene matches: 1. The germline gives CDR1 LNHDA, CDR2 SQIVND (reference sequence). Clones were sequenced by immunoSEQ multiplex PCR, and TCRdb holds only the in-frame ones, with some missing. The sample contains 90,000 to 150,000 clones, approximately 81% of which appear only once. The sequenced material came from peripheral blood. The clonotype comes from a woman older than 75 with acute or convalescent COVID-19. The gene calls are TRBV19 and TRBJ2-5, with 7 bases lining up with TRBD1. For the CDR3, the DNA is TGTGCCAGTAGTATCGACAGGGACCAAGAGACCCAGTACTTC. Amino acid sequence: CASSIDRDQETQYF. Together with reference TRBV19 and TRBJ2-5, the CDR3 gives the full variable domain: DGGITQSPKYLFRKEGQNVTLSCEQNLNHDAMYWYRQDPGQGLRLIYYSQIVNDFQKGDIAEGYSVSREKKESFPLTVTSAQKNPTAFYLCASSIDRDQETQYFGPGTRLLVL.